Listed below are T cell receptor beta chains from one sample, sequenced in a study of blood T cell repertoires in COVID-19. Here immunoSEQ multiplex PCR was the method, and the copy in TCRdb shows in-frame clones only, minus some. Of 150,000 to 200,000 clones listed, around 85% are singletons. The source material was peripheral blood. The receptors shown here come from a man aged 45 to 65 who had recovered from COVID-19. Both conserved end residues are trimmed from each CDR3. Fields, in order: J gene, V gene, CDR3 protein.

TRBJ1-2	TRBV18	ASSPQTGIKDGYT
TRBJ2-7	TRBV21-1	ASSNIGTSGRRLVVEQY
TRBJ2-2	TRBV11-2	ASSITGQGDTGELF
TRBJ2-2	TRBV10-2	ASSAGYTGELF
TRBJ2-1	TRBV4-2	ASSQAASQGRISSYNEQF
TRBJ1-1	TRBV6-4	ASSLTENTEAF
TRBJ1-4	TRBV30	AWSRDRPNEKLF
TRBJ2-1	TRBV27	ASSLAFAYNEQF
TRBJ2-4	TRBV6-6	ASGWTGGRKNIQY
TRBJ2-2	TRBV7-2	ASSLTGSVGELF
TRBJ1-5	TRBV21-1	ASSNCHGLPNSNQPQH
TRBJ2-2	TRBV10-3	AISDILASGNTGELF
TRBJ1-6	TRBV4-1	ASSQDLQRDSPLH
TRBJ1-2	TRBV18	ASSPGPGTVFHGYT
TRBJ2-7	TRBV10-3	AISEYEDRGAEQY
TRBJ2-5	TRBV7-2	ASSPRSDRLQETQY
TRBJ2-5	TRBV3-1/TRBV3-2	ASSQDLGGGWQETQY
TRBJ2-3	TRBV7-3	ASSSTGQGIDTQY
TRBJ1-3	TRBV7-8	ASSLNGQGAGNTIY